These 20 T cell receptor beta chains originate from one sample sequenced in a study of control samples from healthy donors and cancer patients. Measured with immunoSEQ multiplex PCR; TCRdb has only the in-frame clones, and not every one. This table has about 150,000 clones, 85% to 95% appearing once. Sample: PBMCs. These receptors all stem from a man between 60 and 75 years old with colorectal cancer.

The chain links TRBV3-1 (or the pseudogene TRBV3-2) to TRBJ1-2; D remains ambiguous. Trimming pared 1 base from V and 0 bases from J, leaving 6 bases between. CDR3 length: 14 amino acids. The V gene's germline CDR1 is LGHDT and CDR2 YNNKEL (reference sequence). Here the CDR3 DNA reads TGTGCCAGCAGCCAAGTCCGCACTAACTATGGCTACACCTTC. Its translation: CASSQVRTNYGYTF.

The genes are TRBV19 and TRBJ2-2, with a possible D match to TRBD1 (5 bases). Germline values: CDR1 LNHDA, CDR2 SQIVND (reference sequence). V shed 5 bases and J shed 4 bases, with 14 bases lying between them. The CDR3 contains 15 residues. The DNA for the CDR3 is TGTGCCAGTAGTCCCCGAGCAGGGTTCACCGGGGAGCTGTTTTTT. Protein sequence: CASSPRAGFTGELFF.

The sample holds one count of this clone. V is TRBV5-5 and J is TRBJ2-1; 7 nucleotides line up with TRBD2. The CDR3 has 14 residues. V lost 4 bases, J lost 7 bases, and 8 bases stayed unmatched. CDR1 is SGHKS, CDR2 YYEKEE, per germline (reference sequence). CDR3 loop: CASSRHGEGNEQFF. The DNA of the CDR3 is TGTGCCAGCAGCCGCCATGGGGAGGGGAATGAGCAGTTCTTC.

V usage is TRBV6-2 or TRBV6-3 and J usage is TRBJ1-3, with 8 bases aligning to TRBD1. V lost 4 bases, J lost 3 bases, and 5 bases stayed unmatched. Looked up from germline, CDR1 is MNHEY and CDR2 is SVGEGT. This CDR3 comprises 15 residues. The CDR3 sequence is CASSSGTGYGNTIYF. CDR3 bases: TGTGCCAGCAGTTCCGGGACAGGATATGGAAACACCATATATTTT.

The chain has TRBV2 and TRBJ2-7; 9 nucleotides align to TRBD2. Trimming at V came to 4 bases and at J to 7 bases, leaving 8 bases not matched to a gene. In germline, CDR1 is SNHLY, CDR2 FYNNEI. This CDR3 is 14 amino acids long. In DNA, the CDR3 is TGTGCCAGCAGTGCAGGCGGGGGGGCGAGGGAGCAGTACTTC. It yields the protein CASSAGGGAREQYF.

The chain carries TRBV7-9 and TRBJ1-5, with D hard to call. This CDR3 comprises 15 residues. The V end lost 5 bases, the J end lost 7 bases, and 18 bases lay between the germline ends. Germline values: CDR1 SEHNR, CDR2 FQNEAQ (reference sequence). CDR3 DNA sequence: TGTGCCAGCAGCCCAGAGAGGACCCCCCTCCAGCCCCAGCATTTT. It specifies CASSPERTPLQPQHF.

This clone was picked up one time. The chain employs TRBV19 and TRBJ2-7; 9 bases fit TRBD1. The CDR3 contains 16 residues. Trimming cost V 6 bases and J 0 bases; bases outside gene matches: 9. Germline values: CDR1 LNHDA, CDR2 SQIVND (reference sequence). CDR3 residues: CASSRPGTGTSYEQYF. The CDR3 DNA is TGTGCCAGTAGCAGACCGGGGACAGGGACCTCCTACGAGCAGTACTTC.

V usage is TRBV27 and J usage is TRBJ2-7; D might be TRBD1 (5 bases). This CDR3 spans 15 amino acids. V lost 5 bases and J 3 bases, leaving 17 bases between the germline ends. Germline-derived CDR1 and CDR2 are MNHEY and SMNVEV (reference sequence). CDR3 protein: CASSPKGRLGYEQYF. DNA of the CDR3: TGTGCCAGCAGTCCAAAGGGGCGTTTGGGCTACGAGCAGTACTTC.

With respect to this clone: In the same sample, other DNA sequences code for this CDR3. The CDR3 DNA follows: TGTGCCAGTGGTAGCAATCAGCCCCAGCATTTT. It translates to CASGSNQPQHF. The V call is TRBV6-5, the J call TRBJ1-5; no firm D call. Germline lookup yields CDR1 MNHEY and CDR2 SVGAGI. V shed 9 bases and J shed 0 bases, with 3 bases lying between them. The CDR3 has 11 amino acids.

V usage is TRBV3-1 (or the pseudogene TRBV3-2) and J usage is TRBJ1-4; 8 bases are shared with TRBD1. Germline V CDR1 and CDR2: LGHDT, YNNKEL (reference sequence). V lost 5 bases to trimming and J lost 10 bases; unmatched junction nucleotides: 9. The CDR3 runs 14 residues. CDR3 region: CASSTGQVGGKLFF. The CDR3 DNA is TGTGCCAGCAGCACGGGACAGGTGGGGGGAAAACTGTTTTTT.

V and J are TRBV19 and TRBJ2-3; no definite D call. V was cut by 5 bases and J by 5 bases, with 8 bases left in between. Per germline, CDR1 LNHDA and CDR2 SQIVND (reference sequence). CDR3 size: 12 residues. The CDR3 loop reads CASSPLRDTQYF. CDR3 sequence (DNA): TGTGCCAGTAGTCCCCTGAGAGATACGCAGTATTTT.

The chain recombines TRBV5-1 with TRBJ2-4, with 7 bases aligning to TRBD1. Germline values: CDR1 SGHRS, CDR2 YFSETQ. The CDR3 totals 13 residues. J lost 5 bases, V lost 3 bases, and 2 bases had no gene match. CDR3 in amino acids: CASSWDSQNIQYF. The CDR3 nucleotides are TGCGCCAGCAGCTGGGACAGCCAAAACATTCAGTACTTC.

The genes are TRBV7-9 and TRBJ1-1, with unresolved D. CDR1 and CDR2 (germline): SEHNR, FQNEAQ (reference sequence). The CDR3 extends over 12 amino acids. V was trimmed by 3 bases and J by 4 bases, leaving 6 bases between them. The CDR3 nucleotides read TGTGCCAGCAGCTTGTTGTCCACTGAAGCTTTCTTT. It specifies CASSLLSTEAFF. Using reference TRBV7-9 and TRBJ1-1 for the parts outside the CDR3, the full variable domain is DTGVSQNPRHKITKRGQNVTFRCDPISEHNRLYWYRQTLGQGPEFLTYFQNEAQLEKSRLLSDRFSAERPKGSFSTLEIQRTEQGDSAMYLCASSLLSTEAFFGQGTRLTVV.

The genes are TRBV4-3 and TRBJ1-2, with D tentatively TRBD1 (5 bases). The CDR3 spans 15 residues. The V end lost 0 bases, the J end lost 1 base, and 9 bases lay between the germline ends. Germline CDR1 and CDR2: LGHNA and YSLEER. CDR3 bases: TGCGCCAGCAGCCAAGATTCGGGGGATAACTATGGCTACACCTTC. Amino acids: CASSQDSGDNYGYTF.

The gene calls are TRBV12-3 or TRBV12-4 and TRBJ2-5; D is ambiguous. This CDR3 has 13 amino acids. With 3 bases removed from V and 4 bases from J, the gap between germline ends came to 9 bases. This chain's CDR3 is CASSFWGRETQYF. CDR3 bases: TGTGCCAGCAGTTTCTGGGGAAGAGAGACCCAGTACTTC.

The rearrangement uses TRBV6-6 and TRBJ1-2; D is undetermined. The V end was cut by 3 bases, the J end by 4 bases, with 18 bases between. CDR1 and CDR2 (germline): MNHNY, SVGAGI (reference sequence). This CDR3 comprises 16 residues. The CDR3 nucleotides read TGTGCCAGCAGTTATTTGGGAGAGACCCCATTCTATGGCTACACCTTC. Its protein is CASSYLGETPFYGYTF.

The CDR3 region is CASSLVRYEKLFF. In DNA, the CDR3 is TGTGCCAGCAGCTTAGTTCGGTATGAAAAACTGTTTTTT. This chain links TRBV7-8 with TRBJ1-4; D is uncertain. The V end lost 1 base, the J end lost 6 bases, and 6 bases lay between the germline ends. The CDR3 has 13 residues. Germline V gene lookup returns CDR1 SGHVS and CDR2 FQNEAQ.

The gene calls are TRBV27 and TRBJ2-7; D uncertain. The ends were cut back, 1 base at V and 3 bases at J, with 10 bases in the middle. This CDR3 has 14 amino acids. The germline gives CDR1 MNHEY, CDR2 SMNVEV (reference sequence). The CDR3 spells CASSLFGHDYEQYF. CDR3 in DNA: TGTGCCAGCAGTTTATTCGGGCATGACTACGAGCAGTACTTC.

The J gene is TRBJ2-5, the V gene TRBV24-1, with TRBD2 matching over 15 bases. This CDR3 region has 15 residues. Germline V gene data show CDR1 as KGHDR and CDR2 as SFDVKD. V dropped 8 bases and J dropped 1; count of bases not matched to a gene: 1. As DNA, the CDR3 is TGTGCCACCATGGGACTAGCGGGGGGCCAAGAGACCCAGTACTTC. It encodes CATMGLAGGQETQYF.

The CDR3 loop is CASSGGGDQETQYF. The CDR3, as DNA: TGTGCCAGCAGTGGAGGGGGGGACCAAGAGACCCAGTACTTC. V is TRBV2 and J is TRBJ2-5; TRBD2 might be the D (7 bases). Trimming removed 4 bases from V and 0 bases from J, with 9 bases in between. The germline V gene encodes CDR1 SNHLY and CDR2 FYNNEI. The CDR3 length is 14 residues.